Shown below are 18 T cell receptor beta chains from a single sample sequenced in a study of T cell responses to AZD1222 COVID-19 vaccine. The assay was immunoSEQ multiplex PCR, and TCRdb's table has in-frame clones only and misses some. The data show around 140,000 clones, around nine tenths seen once. The specimen was peripheral blood, collected on day 0 of AZD1222 vaccination. All receptors derive from an adult in good health.

The V and J genes are TRBV10-2 and TRBJ1-1; 7 bases agree with TRBD1. The length of the CDR3 is 17 residues. CDR1 is WSHSY and CDR2 is SAAADI in the germline V gene. With 0 bases clipped from V and 0 bases from J, the junction kept 7 bases outside the gene matches. The CDR3 DNA reads TGCGCCAGCAGTGAGTCACAGGGGAAGGGGATGAACACTGAAGCTTTCTTT. This gives the protein CASSESQGKGMNTEAFF.

This chain joins TRBV3-1 (or the pseudogene TRBV3-2) and TRBJ2-3, with TRBD2 matching over 11 bases. CDR1 and CDR2 from the germline V gene are LGHDT and YNNKEL (reference sequence). The CDR3 totals 15 residues. V lost 0 bases, J lost 12 bases, and 8 bases stayed unmatched. The CDR3 bases are TGTGCCAGCAGCCAAGACCAAACTAGCGGGAGTATTCAGTATTTT. Translation gives CASSQDQTSGSIQYF.

The V call is TRBV6-5, the J call TRBJ2-2; D is ambiguous. Looked up from germline, CDR1 is MNHEY and CDR2 is SVGAGI. This CDR3 has 16 amino acids. The V and J ends lost 4 bases and 0 bases respectively, with 12 bases between them. The CDR3 DNA reads TGTGCCAGCAGTTTGAGAGGATTAGCGAACACCGGGGAGCTGTTTTTT. Translation: CASSLRGLANTGELFF.

V and J are TRBV18 and TRBJ2-2, with TRBD1 matching over 7 bases. There are 17 residues in the CDR3. In germline, CDR1 is KGHSH, CDR2 LQKENI. V was pared by 3 bases and J by 6 bases, with 13 bases of the junction left unmatched. CDR3 nucleotide sequence: TGTGCCAGCTCACCCATACGTGTACAGGGGAAGGCCGGGGAGCTGTTTTTT. This codes for CASSPIRVQGKAGELFF.

J is TRBJ2-1 and V is TRBV5-1; TRBD2 matches 8 bases. The CDR3 runs to 14 residues. After removal of 2 bases from V and 4 bases from J, the junction contained 2 bases not matched to a gene. Germline assignment: CDR1 SGHRS and CDR2 YFSETQ. The CDR3 DNA reads as TGCGCCAGCAGCTTAGCGGGAGAATACAATGAGCAGTTCTTC. Translated: CASSLAGEYNEQFF. Drawing the rest from reference TRBV5-1 and TRBJ2-1, the complete variable domain is KAGVTQTPRYLIKTRGQQVTLSCSPISGHRSVSWYQQTPGQGLQFLFEYFSETQRNKGNFPGRFSGRQFSNSRSEMNVSTLELGDSALYLCASSLAGEYNEQFFGPGTRLTVL.

J is TRBJ2-5 and V is TRBV5-1; perhaps TRBD2 as D (5 bases). The CDR3 runs 13 residues. The germline V gene encodes CDR1 SGHRS and CDR2 YFSETQ. V was trimmed by 1 base and J by 4 bases, leaving 8 bases between them. The CDR3 DNA sequence: TGCGCCAGCAGCTTGCCTGCGGGAGAGACCCAGTACTTC. Translating it yields CASSLPAGETQYF. Drawing the rest from reference TRBV5-1 and TRBJ2-5, the complete variable domain is KAGVTQTPRYLIKTRGQQVTLSCSPISGHRSVSWYQQTPGQGLQFLFEYFSETQRNKGNFPGRFSGRQFSNSRSEMNVSTLELGDSALYLCASSLPAGETQYFGPGTRLLVL.

Only a few counts were recorded for this clone. The chain joins TRBV7-9 to TRBJ1-5; 7 bases line up with TRBD1. With 11 bases clipped from V and 7 bases from J, the junction kept 11 bases outside the gene matches. This CDR3 comprises 13 residues. CDR1 and CDR2 (germline): SEHNR, FQNEAQ (reference sequence). This chain's CDR3 is CACARGRDQPQHF. CDR3 nucleotides: TGTGCCTGCGCGAGGGGGCGAGACCAGCCCCAGCATTTT.

J is TRBJ2-4 and V is TRBV10-3, with a tentative D call TRBD2 (5 bases). This CDR3 region has 15 residues. CDR1 and CDR2 (germline): ENHRY, SYGVKD. The V end was cut by 0 bases, the J end by 8 bases, with 14 bases between. The CDR3 sequence: CAISESPGQRDIQYF. The CDR3 DNA follows: TGTGCCATCAGTGAGTCGCCGGGCCAGAGGGACATTCAGTACTTC.

The rearrangement uses TRBV21-1 and TRBJ1-5; the D segment call TRBD1 is taken from the table without a DNA check. TRBV21-1 is designated a pseudogene. CDR3 size: 16 residues. Written as DNA, the CDR3 is TGTGCCAGCAGCAGTCACGCAGGGTGCAGCAATCAGCCCCAGCATTTT. Protein sequence: CASSSHAGCSNQPQHF.

CDR3 residues: CASSISGLETQYF. CDR3 bases: TGTGCCAGTAGTATTTCGGGGTTGGAGACCCAGTACTTC. The genes are TRBV19 and TRBJ2-5, with D possibly matching TRBD2 (5 bases). V dropped 3 bases and J dropped 5 bases, with 10 bases sitting between them. Germline CDR1 and CDR2: LNHDA and SQIVND (reference sequence). The CDR3 runs to 13 residues.

The J gene is TRBJ2-2, the V gene TRBV19, with D perhaps matching TRBD1 (6 bases). Trimming cost V 9 bases and J 1 base, with 12 bases left between them. The CDR3 has 14 residues. Looked up from germline, CDR1 is LNHDA and CDR2 is SQIVND (reference sequence). CDR3 sequence (DNA): TGTGCCAGCGGTACAGGGATGAACACCGGGGAGCTGTTTTTT. Translation: CASGTGMNTGELFF.

The V gene is TRBV19, the J gene TRBJ1-5; D unresolved. The CDR3 has 15 amino acids. The germline V gene has CDR1 LNHDA and CDR2 SQIVND (reference sequence). V lost 0 bases, J lost 1 base, and 7 bases lay in between. CDR3 in DNA: TGTGCCAGTAGTATAGACGGCAGCAGCAATCAGCCCCAGCATTTT. Encoded protein: CASSIDGSSNQPQHF. Looking up the rest from reference TRBV19 and TRBJ1-5 gives the full variable domain: DGGITQSPKYLFRKEGQNVTLSCEQNLNHDAMYWYRQDPGQGLRLIYYSQIVNDFQKGDIAEGYSVSREKKESFPLTVTSAQKNPTAFYLCASSIDGSSNQPQHFGDGTRLSIL.

This clone was recorded once. The chain is built from TRBV6-5 and TRBJ2-7; D gene ambiguous. Trimming cost V 10 bases and J 4 bases, with 20 bases left between them. In germline, CDR1 is MNHEY, CDR2 SVGAGI. The CDR3 sequence is 14 residues long. The CDR3 DNA is TGTGCCACTCGTTTTACCCCGACGGCGTACGAGCAGTACTTC. Residues: CATRFTPTAYEQYF.

This chain uses TRBV23-1 with TRBJ2-7, with D perhaps TRBD1 (6 bases). TRBV23-1 is an ORF, and what it does is uncertain. CDR3 length: 14 amino acids. V lost 7 bases, J lost 3 bases, and 16 bases lay in between. The CDR3 DNA reads as TGCGCCAGCACCATCCTCCGGGACAACTACGAGCAGTACTTC. Protein sequence: CASTILRDNYEQYF.

This clone appeared a single time. V is TRBV19 and J is TRBJ2-1; D gene ambiguous. Germline V gives CDR1 LNHDA, CDR2 SQIVND (reference sequence). Trimming shortened V by 4 bases and J by 4 bases, and 17 bases separated the two germline ends. The CDR3 totals 16 residues. CDR3 in amino acids: CASSRPDWVFYNEQFF. CDR3 nucleotides: TGTGCCAGTAGTAGGCCAGACTGGGTCTTTTACAATGAGCAGTTCTTC.

This clone came up a few times. The CDR3 region has the DNA TGTGCCAGCGGGGCAGCCTCTGGAAACACCATATATTTT. Protein sequence: CASGAASGNTIYF. This chain uses TRBV7-2 with TRBJ1-3; weak D call: TRBD1 (5 bases). The germline CDR1 and CDR2 sequences are SGHTA and FQGNSA. The CDR3 has 13 amino acids. Trimming pared 8 bases from V and 0 bases from J, leaving 8 bases between. Looking up the rest from reference TRBV7-2 and TRBJ1-3 gives the full variable domain: GAGVSQSPSNKVTEKGKDVELRCDPISGHTALYWYRQSLGQGLEFLIYFQGNSAPDKSGLPSDRFSAERTGGSVSTLTIQRTQQEDSAVYLCASGAASGNTIYFGEGSWLTVV.

The V and J genes are TRBV6-5 and TRBJ2-5; D not certain. V lost 8 bases and J lost 2, with 12 bases in between. Germline CDR1 MNHEY, CDR2 SVGAGI. The CDR3 has 13 amino acids. This CDR3 is CASRLMGQETQYF. The CDR3 bases are TGTGCCAGCCGCCTCATGGGACAAGAGACCCAGTACTTC.

The sample holds one count of this clone. V and J are TRBV10-2 and TRBJ2-2; 10 bases line up with TRBD2. V shed 8 bases, J shed 7 bases, and the junction held 16 bases outside the gene matches. This CDR3 has 17 residues. Germline CDR1 and CDR2: WSHSY and SAAADI. CDR3 region: CASGSRSGTSEVGELFF. Here the CDR3 DNA reads TGCGCCAGCGGAAGCCGGTCCGGGACTAGCGAAGTCGGGGAGCTGTTTTTT.